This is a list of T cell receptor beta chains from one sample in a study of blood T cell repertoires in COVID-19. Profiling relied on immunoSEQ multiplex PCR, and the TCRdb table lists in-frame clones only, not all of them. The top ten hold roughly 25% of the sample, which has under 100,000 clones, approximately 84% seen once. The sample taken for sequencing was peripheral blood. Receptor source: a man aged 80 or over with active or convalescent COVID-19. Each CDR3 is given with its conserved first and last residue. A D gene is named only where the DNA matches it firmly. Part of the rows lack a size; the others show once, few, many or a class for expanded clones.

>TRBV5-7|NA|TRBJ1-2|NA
CASSLDTGFYGYTF
TGTGCCAGCAGCTTGGACACAGGGTTCTATGGCTACACCTTC
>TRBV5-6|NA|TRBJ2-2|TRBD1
CASSLGDRVTGELFF
TGTGCCAGCAGCTTGGGGGACAGGGTTACCGGGGAGCTGTTTTTT
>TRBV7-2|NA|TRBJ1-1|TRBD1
CASSSGTGRGAFF
TGTGCCAGCAGCTCCGGGACAGGGCGGGGAGCTTTCTTT
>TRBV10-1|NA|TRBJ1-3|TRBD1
CASEDRGPSGNTIYF
TGCGCCAGCGAGGACAGGGGCCCCTCTGGAAACACCATATATTTT
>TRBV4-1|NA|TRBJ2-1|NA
CASSQVNMVSYNEQFF
TGCGCCAGCAGCCAAGTCAACATGGTATCCTACAATGAGCAGTTCTTC
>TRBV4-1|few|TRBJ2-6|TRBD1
CASSQDGQGADGANVLTF
TGCGCCAGCAGCCAAGACGGACAGGGGGCAGACGGGGCCAACGTCCTGACTTTC
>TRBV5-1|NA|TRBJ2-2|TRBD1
CASSLGVTGTGGTGELFF
TGCGCCAGCAGCTTGGGAGTTACCGGGACAGGGGGCACCGGGGAGCTGTTTTTT
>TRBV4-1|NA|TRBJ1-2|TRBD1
CASSRGTGSYTF
TGCGCCAGCAGCCGGGGGACAGGAAGCTACACCTTC
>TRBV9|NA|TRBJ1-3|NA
CASSVGLFSGNTIYF
TGTGCCAGCAGCGTAGGACTTTTCTCTGGAAACACCATATATTTT
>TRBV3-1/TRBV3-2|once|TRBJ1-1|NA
CASSQGRVRTEAFF
TGTGCCAGCAGCCAAGGCCGGGTTCGAACTGAAGCTTTCTTT
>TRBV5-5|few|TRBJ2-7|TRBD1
CASSLVGSGQGVDEQYF
TGTGCCAGCAGCTTGGTAGGTTCTGGACAGGGGGTAGACGAGCAGTACTTC
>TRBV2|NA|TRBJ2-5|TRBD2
CASSPPKAGVETQYF
TGTGCCAGCAGCCCGCCTAAAGCGGGGGTGGAGACCCAGTACTTC
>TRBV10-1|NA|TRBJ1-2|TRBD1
CASNDRDETTNYGYTF
TGCGCCAGCAACGACAGGGACGAAACTACTAACTATGGCTACACCTTC
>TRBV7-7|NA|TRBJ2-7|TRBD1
CASSLARDSPGQGYEQYF
TGTGCCAGCAGCTTAGCTCGGGATAGTCCGGGACAGGGGTACGAGCAGTACTTC
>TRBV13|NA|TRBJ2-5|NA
CASSRVSAETQYF
TGTGCCAGCAGCAGGGTTAGCGCAGAGACCCAGTACTTC
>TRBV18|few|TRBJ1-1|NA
CASSPATDRLNTEAFF
TGTGCCAGCTCACCAGCGACAGACAGGTTGAACACTGAAGCTTTCTTT
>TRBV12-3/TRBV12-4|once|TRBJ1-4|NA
CASTFGGEEKLFF
TGTGCCAGCACCTTCGGGGGTGAGGAAAAACTGTTTTTT
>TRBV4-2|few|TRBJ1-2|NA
CASSQGEGSENYGYTF
TGTGCCAGCAGCCAAGGCGAGGGTTCAGAAAACTATGGCTACACCTTC
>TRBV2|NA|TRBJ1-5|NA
CASSEEGVQPQHF
TGTGCCAGCAGTGAGGAAGGGGTTCAGCCCCAGCATTTT
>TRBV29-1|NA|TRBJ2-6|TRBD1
CSVRTGAGANVLTF
TGCAGCGTTAGAACAGGGGCCGGGGCCAACGTCCTGACTTTC
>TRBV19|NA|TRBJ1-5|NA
CASSIDREGSAHGEPQHF
TGTGCCAGTAGTATAGATCGAGAAGGGTCGGCCCACGGGGAGCCCCAGCATTTT
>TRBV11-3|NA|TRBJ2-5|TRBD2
CASSVSSGGAGETQYF
TGTGCCAGCAGCGTCTCTAGCGGGGGGGCTGGGGAGACCCAGTACTTC
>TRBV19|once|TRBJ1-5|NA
CATSRGRGNINQPQHF
TGTGCCACCAGTAGGGGGAGGGGGAATATCAATCAGCCCCAGCATTTT
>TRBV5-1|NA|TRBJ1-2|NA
CASSFSPDRNYGYTF
TGCGCCAGCAGTTTCTCCCCAGACAGAAACTATGGCTACACCTTC
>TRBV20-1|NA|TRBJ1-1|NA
CSARAGGTTEAFF
TGCAGTGCTCGTGCGGGGGGTACCACTGAAGCTTTCTTT
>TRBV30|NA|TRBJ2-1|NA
CAWSVRTQQFF
TGTGCCTGGAGTGTACGGACTCAGCAGTTCTTC
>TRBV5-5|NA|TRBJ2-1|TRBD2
CASSLVGAGAYNEQFF
TGTGCCAGCAGCTTGGTCGGAGCGGGGGCCTACAATGAGCAGTTCTTC
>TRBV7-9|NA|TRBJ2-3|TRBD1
CASSSGQGGDTQYF
TGTGCCAGCAGCTCCGGACAGGGCGGAGATACGCAGTATTTT
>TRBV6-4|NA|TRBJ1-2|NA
CASSDSSGGYTF
TGTGCCAGCAGTGACTCGAGCGGCGGCTACACCTTC
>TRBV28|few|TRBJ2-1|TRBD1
CASSPTGGTYNEQFF
TGTGCCAGCAGTCCGACAGGGGGTACATACAATGAGCAGTTCTTC
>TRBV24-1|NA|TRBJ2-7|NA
CATSDSFYEQYF
TGTGCCACCAGTGACTCCTTCTACGAGCAGTACTTC
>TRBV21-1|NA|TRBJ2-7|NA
CASDRGAYEQYF
TGTGCCAGCGACAGGGGAGCCTACGAGCAGTACTTC
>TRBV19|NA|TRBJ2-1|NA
CASSIEGASYNEQFF
TGTGCCAGTAGTATAGAGGGGGCCTCCTACAATGAGCAGTTCTTC
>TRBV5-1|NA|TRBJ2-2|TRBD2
CASRSLAGGTGELFF
TGCGCCAGCAGGTCTCTAGCCGGGGGGACCGGGGAGCTGTTTTTT
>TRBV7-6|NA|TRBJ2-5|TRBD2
CASSPTSGGAGETQYF
TGTGCCAGCAGCCCGACTAGCGGGGGGGCCGGGGAGACCCAGTACTTC
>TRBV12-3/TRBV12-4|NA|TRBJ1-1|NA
CASRTEAVEAFF
TGTGCCAGCAGGACAGAAGCAGTTGAAGCTTTCTTT
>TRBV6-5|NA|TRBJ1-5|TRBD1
CASSTDRGRNQPQHF
TGTGCCAGCAGTACTGACAGGGGCCGCAATCAGCCCCAGCATTTT
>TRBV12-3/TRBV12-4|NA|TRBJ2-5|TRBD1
CASSIQGAETQYF
TGTGCCAGCAGTATACAGGGGGCTGAGACCCAGTACTTC
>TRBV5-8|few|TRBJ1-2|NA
CASSLAAGTNYGYTF
TGTGCCAGCAGCTTGGCGGCAGGGACAAACTATGGCTACACCTTC
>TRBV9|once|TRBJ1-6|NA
CASSIKGGAASPLHF
TGTGCCAGCAGCATAAAGGGAGGGGCCGCTTCACCCCTCCACTTT
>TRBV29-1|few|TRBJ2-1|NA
CSVESDPGNEQFF
TGCAGCGTTGAAAGTGATCCGGGGAATGAGCAGTTCTTC
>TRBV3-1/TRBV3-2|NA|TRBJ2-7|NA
CASSQAGDQAYEQYF
TGTGCCAGCAGCCAAGCGGGGGACCAAGCCTACGAGCAGTACTTC
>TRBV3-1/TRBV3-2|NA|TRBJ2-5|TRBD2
CASSRPGGGSETQYF
TGTGCCAGCAGCCGCCCGGGAGGGGGATCAGAGACCCAGTACTTC
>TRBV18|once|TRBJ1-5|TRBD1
CASSTTGDSNQPQHF
TGTGCCAGCTCAACGACAGGGGATAGCAATCAGCCCCAGCATTTT
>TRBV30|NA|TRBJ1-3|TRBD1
CAWSTSGGKMNTIYF
TGTGCCTGGAGCACCTCAGGGGGTAAAATGAACACCATATATTTT
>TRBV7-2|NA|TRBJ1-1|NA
CASSLATAGAFVNTEAFF
TGTGCCAGCAGCTTAGCCACAGCAGGGGCATTCGTGAACACTGAAGCTTTCTTT
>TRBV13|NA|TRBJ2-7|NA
CASSLAGEQYF
TGTGCCAGCAGCTTAGCCGGCGAGCAGTACTTC